In its sample, the clone carrying this T cell receptor beta chain was seen a few times. Its antigen remains unknown. The read ends 3 residues early relative to the CDR3; the germline J gene fills the gap. This sample stems from a study of T cell clonality in common variable immunodeficiency. Study conclusions and caveats: Fewer deletions and N-nucleotide insertions were reportedly seen in common variable immunodeficiency TCR beta sequences. What drives increased CVID clonality needs T cell subpopulation sequencing.

Sequenced by immunoSEQ multiplex PCR; TCRdb stores in-frame clones only, minus some. The data show about 23,000 clones, with none appearing a single time. The V gene end was trimmed by 5 bases and the J gene end by 2 bases; junction bases not matched to a gene: 13. Germline CDR1 is LNHDA and CDR2 is SQIVND (reference sequence). The CDR3 spans 17 residues. The V call is TRBV19, the J call TRBJ2-7; the match to TRBD1 covers 9 bases. This receptor was identified in a human donor with common variable immunodeficiency. The sample was peripheral blood mononuclear cells. The part of the CDR3 DNA that was read is TGTGCCAGTAGTTCTCCGCCCGGGACAGGGTCTCCCTACGAG. Protein: CASSSPPGTGSPYE. Given in full, the CDR3 is CASSSPPGTGSPYEQYF.